The TCR beta chain under discussion was sequenced for a study of T cells in Graves' hyperthyroidism and ophthalmopathy. Study-level information: At the time of initial diagnosis and before any treatment, peripheral blood was collected. Notes on the study in general: Blood also contained most expanded thyroid clonotypes above 0.001.

Authors of the study amplified TCR beta CDR3 regions from RNA transcripts. First-round RT-PCR of the TCR CDR3 relied on the HTBI primer set. TCRdb analysed the multiplex PCR reads with MiXCR anew, one entry per CDR3 protein. The sample contains roughly 660,000 distinct CDR3 sequences, approximately 15% of which appear only once. The diagnostic basis comprised clinical symptoms, serum thyroxine and TRAb, thyroid ultrasound and orbital computed tomography. In regard to this clonotype: The target antigen is unknown.

Per the germline V gene, CDR1 is MNHEY and CDR2 is SMNVEV (reference sequence). The V gene end was trimmed by 3 bases and the J gene end by 0 bases; junction bases not matched to a gene: 10. The CDR3 has 19 residues. The clonotype was recovered from a man aged 45 to 65 with Graves' hyperthyroidism. This rearrangement joins TRBV27 to TRBJ2-1; 11 bases match TRBD2. The sample comprised blood. The CDR3 region has the DNA TGTGCCAGCAGTTTGGGGACTAGCGGAGCCCAACCCTCCTACAATGAGCAGTTCTTC. It encodes CASSLGTSGAQPSYNEQFF.